This T cell receptor beta chain was identified in a study of T cell responses to AZD1222 COVID-19 vaccine. Overall study context: Second-dose intervals near 4 or 12 weeks were combined.

Notes on this clone: What it binds is not known.

TCRdb's copy holds only in-frame clones and misses some; the assay was immunoSEQ multiplex PCR. This sample yields roughly 160,000 clones, of which around nine tenths are seen a single time; more than 5.5% belongs to the top ten. CDR1 is SGHNT and CDR2 is YYREEE in the germline V gene (reference sequence). CDR3 length: 18 residues. The V end was cut by 1 base, the J end by 2 bases, with 21 bases between. Study-level findings and limits: Repertoires were obtained only post-peak T cell response.

The receptor was derived from an adult in good health. The source was peripheral blood, collected on day 0 of AZD1222 vaccination. This chain joins TRBV5-4 and TRBJ1-2, with a weak D call TRBD1 (6 bases). The CDR3 DNA sequence: TGTGCCAGCAGCTTGAAGGGGGGGGCTGCCATTGAAAACTATGGCTACACCTTC. This sequence encodes CASSLKGGAAIENYGYTF.